The rows below give T cell receptor beta chains drawn from one sample of a study of a mutant IDH1 vaccine in newly diagnosed glioma. These receptors are not linked to any known antigen. The assay was immunoSEQ multiplex PCR, and TCRdb's table has in-frame clones only and misses some. Among tens of thousands of clones listed, around 86% were seen once. The sequencing here drew on PBMCs, taken from a glioma patient whose treatment included an IDH1 peptide vaccine. The receptors derive from a man younger than 45 with glioma. The CDR3 runs from the conserved cysteine through the conserved F or W. The D gene is left open where the match is weak. Not every row has a clone size; where given, it reads once, few, many or a size class.

J gene | D gene | V gene | clone size | CDR3 DNA | CDR3 protein
TRBJ1-1 | NA | TRBV27 | few | TGTGCCAGCAGCCGGGCCACGGACGCGAACACTGAAGCTTTCTTT | CASSRATDANTEAFF
TRBJ1-1 | NA | TRBV19 | NA | TGTGCCAGTAGCCCTATAGGGGGGCTTGTCACTGAAGCTTTCTTT | CASSPIGGLVTEAFF
TRBJ2-7 | TRBD1 | TRBV10-3 | NA | TGTGCCATCAGTGGCCGACAGGGGACAGCATACGAGCAGTACTTC | CAISGRQGTAYEQYF
TRBJ2-3 | NA | TRBV21-1 | NA | TGTGCCAGCCCCCAAGGCGGAGAGAGGGCCCCTTATACGCAGTATTTT | CASPQGGERAPYTQYF
TRBJ2-3 | TRBD1 | TRBV20-1 | NA | TGCAGTGCATCACAGGGGGATACGCAGTATTTT | CSASQGDTQYF
TRBJ1-4 | TRBD1 | TRBV6-6 | NA | TGTGCCAGCAGCGAACGAGGGGGCACTAATGAAAAACTGTTTTTT | CASSERGGTNEKLFF
TRBJ1-1 | NA | TRBV6-1 | NA | TGTGCCAGCAGTGAAGCGAACAGCATGAACACTGAAGCTTTCTTT | CASSEANSMNTEAFF
TRBJ1-2 | TRBD1 | TRBV27 | NA | TGTGCCAGCAGTCCCGGGACAGCTATTTATGGCTACACCTTC | CASSPGTAIYGYTF
TRBJ2-7 | NA | TRBV18 | NA | TGTGCCAGCTCACCCGGGGGCTACGAGCAGTACTTC | CASSPGGYEQYF
TRBJ1-1 | NA | TRBV6-1 | few | TGTGCCAGCAGTGACCTAGGGGGGAACACTGAAGCTTTCTTT | CASSDLGGNTEAFF
TRBJ1-5 | NA | TRBV29-1 | NA | TGCAGCGTTGGGGGGAGAGATAATCAGCCCCAGCATTTT | CSVGGRDNQPQHF
TRBJ2-7 | TRBD2 | TRBV5-1 | NA | TGCGCCAGCAGCTCGGGGGGCGAGCAGTACTTC | CASSSGGEQYF
TRBJ1-3 | NA | TRBV5-8 | NA | TGTGCCAGCAGCTTGGAAACCGGCCCCAGAAACACCATATATTTT | CASSLETGPRNTIYF
TRBJ1-1 | NA | TRBV5-1 | NA | TGCGCCAGCAGCTTAGGGGCTAGGGTCACTGAAGCTTTCTTT | CASSLGARVTEAFF
TRBJ2-2 | TRBD1 | TRBV11-2 | NA | TGTGCCAGCAGCTTAGATCAGGGACAGATCACCGGGGAGCTGTTTTTT | CASSLDQGQITGELFF
TRBJ1-6 | NA | TRBV19 | NA | TGTGCCAGTAGTACCAGACAGGCTCTAGGTTCACCCCTCCACTTT | CASSTRQALGSPLHF
TRBJ1-2 | NA | TRBV4-1 | NA | TGCGCCAGCAGCACAGGAGCCTATGGCTACACCTTC | CASSTGAYGYTF
TRBJ2-2 | TRBD1 | TRBV18 | NA | TGTGCCAGCTCCCCACAGGGGGCAAGGACCGGGGAGCTGTTTTTT | CASSPQGARTGELFF
TRBJ1-6 | TRBD1 | TRBV5-4 | NA | TGTGCCAGCGCGACGACAGGGGGTAATTCACCCCTCCACTTT | CASATTGGNSPLHF
TRBJ1-1 | NA | TRBV6-6 | once | TGTGCCAGCAGTACGACAGTGAACACTGAAGCTTTCTTT | CASSTTVNTEAFF
TRBJ2-5 | TRBD1 | TRBV18 | NA | TGTGCCAGCTCACCCCCCGACAGGGGGCTGAAGACCCAGTACTTC | CASSPPDRGLKTQYF
TRBJ2-1 | TRBD2 | TRBV29-1 | NA | TGCAGCGTTGAAGGGGAAAAGTTCGGGACTAGCGGGGGCCGACTCTCCTACAATGAGCAGTTCTTC | CSVEGEKFGTSGGRLSYNEQFF